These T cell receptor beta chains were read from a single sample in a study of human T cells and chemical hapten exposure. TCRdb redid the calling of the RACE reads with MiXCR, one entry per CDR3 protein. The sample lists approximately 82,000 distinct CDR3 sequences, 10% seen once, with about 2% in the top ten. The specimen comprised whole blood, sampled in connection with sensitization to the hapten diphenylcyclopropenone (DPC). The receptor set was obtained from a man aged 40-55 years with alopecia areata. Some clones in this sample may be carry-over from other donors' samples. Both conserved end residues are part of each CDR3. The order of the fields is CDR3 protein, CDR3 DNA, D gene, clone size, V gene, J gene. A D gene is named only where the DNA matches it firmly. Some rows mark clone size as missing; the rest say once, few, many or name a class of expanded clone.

CDR3: CASSYLAGGTDTQYF
DNA: TGTGCCAGCAGTTATCTAGCGGGAGGCACAGATACGCAGTATTTT
D: TRBD2
size: .
V: TRBV6-2/TRBV6-3
J: TRBJ2-3

CDR3: CSVEITGTEAFF
DNA: TGCAGCGTTGAGATAACGGGCACTGAAGCTTTCTTT
D: .
size: many
V: TRBV29-1
J: TRBJ1-1

CDR3: CASNPSGSRSYEQYF
DNA: TGTGCCAGCAACCCTAGCGGGAGTAGGTCCTACGAGCAGTACTTC
D: TRBD2
size: many
V: TRBV6-5
J: TRBJ2-7

CDR3: CASSYSMGTSSYNSPLHF
DNA: TGTGCCAGCAGTTACTCGATGGGGACGAGCTCCTATAATTCACCCCTCCACTTT
D: .
size: few
V: TRBV6-5
J: TRBJ1-6

CDR3: CASSYSNGDTEAFF
DNA: TGTGCCAGCAGTTACTCGAACGGGGATACTGAAGCTTTCTTT
D: .
size: many
V: TRBV6-5
J: TRBJ1-1

CDR3: CASSRFRDTRYGYTF
DNA: TGTGCCAGCAGCCGGTTCCGGGACACGAGATATGGCTACACCTTC
D: .
size: few
V: TRBV7-6
J: TRBJ1-2

CDR3: CASSLFGWREPRRETQYF
DNA: TGTGCCAGCAGCTTGTTCGGGTGGCGGGAGCCACGGCGGGAGACCCAGTACTTC
D: TRBD2
size: once
V: TRBV5-6
J: TRBJ2-5

CDR3: CSATTGPSQPQHF
DNA: TGCAGTGCCACCACGGGCCCCAGTCAGCCCCAGCATTTT
D: .
size: many
V: TRBV20-1
J: TRBJ1-5

CDR3: CASSVEGRGGVNEQFF
DNA: TGTGCCAGCAGCGTAGAAGGGCGGGGGGGTGTTAATGAGCAGTTCTTC
D: TRBD2
size: many
V: TRBV9
J: TRBJ2-1

CDR3: CASSLMSVGRSGNQPQHF
DNA: TGTGCCAGCAGTTTAATGTCGGTTGGCAGGTCGGGCAATCAGCCCCAGCATTTT
D: .
size: many
V: TRBV27
J: TRBJ1-5

CDR3: CASSYSATSNIQYF
DNA: TGTGCCAGCAGTTACTCCGCGACATCAAACATTCAGTACTTC
D: .
size: few
V: TRBV6-5
J: TRBJ2-4

CDR3: CASSRTGGYVSSGNTIYF
DNA: TGTGCCAGCAGTCGGACAGGGGGCTACGTTAGTTCTGGAAACACCATATATTTT
D: TRBD1
size: few
V: TRBV12-3/TRBV12-4
J: TRBJ1-3

CDR3: CSVVDMDGYTF
DNA: TGCAGCGTAGTTGACATGGATGGCTACACCTTC
D: .
size: many
V: TRBV29-1
J: TRBJ1-2

CDR3: CSAKTLDSFNEKLFF
DNA: TGCAGCGCAAAGACATTGGACTCATTCAATGAAAAACTGTTTTTT
D: .
size: few
V: TRBV29-1
J: TRBJ1-4

CDR3: CASRGAEETQYF
DNA: TGTGCCAGCAGAGGGGCGGAAGAGACCCAGTACTTC
D: .
size: .
V: TRBV28
J: TRBJ2-5

CDR3: CASRRQGVSGNTIYF
DNA: TGTGCCAGCAGACGCCAGGGGGTCTCTGGAAACACCATATATTTT
D: TRBD1
size: few
V: TRBV6-5
J: TRBJ1-3

CDR3: CASSFYGLPAGNTEAFF
DNA: TGTGCCAGCAGTTTCTACGGACTCCCGGCGGGGAACACTGAAGCTTTCTTT
D: .
size: .
V: TRBV27
J: TRBJ1-1

CDR3: CASSSQPPGQPYEQYF
DNA: TGTGCCAGCAGTTCCCAACCGCCGGGACAACCATACGAGCAGTACTTC
D: .
size: .
V: TRBV28
J: TRBJ2-7

CDR3: CSVGDNNQPQHF
DNA: TGCAGCGTTGGAGACAACAATCAGCCCCAGCATTTT
D: .
size: .
V: TRBV29-1
J: TRBJ1-5

CDR3: CASSLSGWGPAADTQYF
DNA: TGTGCCAGCAGTTTATCGGGCTGGGGGCCAGCCGCAGATACGCAGTATTTT
D: .
size: .
V: TRBV27
J: TRBJ2-3

CDR3: CASRTGTGLGAFF
DNA: TGTGCCAGCAGAACCGGGACAGGGTTGGGAGCTTTCTTT
D: TRBD1
size: few
V: TRBV6-2/TRBV6-3
J: TRBJ1-1

CDR3: CASSTDRERENIQYF
DNA: TGTGCCAGCAGTACGGACAGGGAGCGAGAAAACATTCAGTACTTC
D: TRBD1
size: many
V: TRBV2
J: TRBJ2-4

CDR3: CASSYTRGRAIADTQYF
DNA: TGTGCCAGCAGTTACACCCGCGGGAGGGCCATCGCAGATACGCAGTATTTT
D: TRBD2
size: few
V: TRBV6-5
J: TRBJ2-3

CDR3: CASSLRENTEAFF
DNA: TGTGCCAGCAGCTTAAGGGAAAACACTGAAGCTTTCTTT
D: .
size: many
V: TRBV7-9
J: TRBJ1-1

CDR3: CASSFGQGPTEAFF
DNA: TGTGCCAGCAGCTTCGGACAGGGGCCCACTGAAGCTTTCTTT
D: TRBD1
size: many
V: TRBV7-2
J: TRBJ1-1

CDR3: CASRASLTQETQYF
DNA: TGTGCCAGCAGGGCGAGCCTAACCCAAGAGACCCAGTACTTC
D: .
size: .
V: TRBV12-3/TRBV12-4
J: TRBJ2-5

CDR3: CASSFGGTDTQYF
DNA: TGTGCCAGCAGTTTCGGGGGCACAGATACGCAGTATTTT
D: .
size: many
V: TRBV6-2/TRBV6-3
J: TRBJ2-3

CDR3: CSAGELTGDYEQYF
DNA: TGCAGTGCTGGGGAGCTAACGGGGGACTACGAGCAGTACTTC
D: .
size: few
V: TRBV20-1
J: TRBJ2-7